Each of the 15 T cell receptor beta chains below was sequenced from the same sample in a study of graft-versus-host responses after intestinal transplantation. The culture paired some 200,000 irradiated violet-dye-labeled stimulators with some 200,000 CFSE-labeled responders. Repertoires were generated with immunoSEQ multiplex PCR, while TCRdb's copy carries only in-frame clones and drops some. Of about 17,000 clones in the sample, about 38% were seen once. Sequenced here: alloreactive CD8+ T cells from a mixed lymphocyte reaction culture, sampled before intestinal transplant. Subset defined: CFSE-low proliferating T cells sorted from roughly six-day pre-transplant mixed lymphocyte reaction (GvH or HvG direction). These receptors were taken from a human patient who received an intestinal transplant.

This clone was detected a few times. This chain joins TRBV6-6 and TRBJ2-1, with D unresolved. The V end lost 3 bases, the J end lost 10 bases, and 10 bases lay between the germline ends. This CDR3 comprises 12 residues. Germline values: CDR1 MNHNY, CDR2 SVGAGI (reference sequence). This CDR3 is CASSYRDDEQFF. CDR3 sequence (DNA): TGTGCCAGCAGTTATCGTGACGACGAGCAGTTCTTC.

The chain employs TRBV30 and TRBJ2-1; D remains unclear. This CDR3 spans 15 amino acids. V lost 5 bases and J 3 bases, leaving 17 bases between the germline ends. Per germline, CDR1 GTSNPN and CDR2 SVGIG (reference sequence). This CDR3 is CAWGTPETGYNEQFF. The CDR3 DNA is TGTGCCTGGGGCACCCCAGAAACGGGCTACAATGAGCAGTTCTTC.

This clone was counted between two and nine times. The rearrangement links TRBV4-1 to TRBJ2-7; D perhaps matches TRBD2 (6 bases). The CDR3 sequence is 16 residues long. Looked up from germline, CDR1 is MGHRA and CDR2 is YSYEKL. V lost 0 bases, J lost 1 base, and 13 bases lay in between. CDR3 protein: CASSQDDVGSSYEQYF. The CDR3 DNA sequence: TGCGCCAGCAGCCAAGATGACGTCGGGAGTTCCTACGAGCAGTACTTC.

V and J are TRBV9 and TRBJ2-1; 7 positions match TRBD2. The CDR3 length is 19 residues. The V segment lost 2 bases and the J segment 1 base; nucleotides outside the gene matches: 15. Germline V gives CDR1 SGDLS, CDR2 YYNGEE. DNA of the CDR3: TGTGCCAGCAGCGTTAAAGTAACTAGCGCCAGCCGTTCCTACAATGAGCAGTTCTTC. This translates into CASSVKVTSASRSYNEQFF.

A remark on this clone: The junction differs from germline at one of its ends, possibly a read error. This sequence joins TRBV7-3 and TRBJ2-7; D may be TRBD1 (6 bases). The CDR3 length is 14 residues. CDR1 and CDR2 from the germline V gene are SGHTA and FQGTGA. The DNA for the CDR3 is TGCGCCAGCAGCCAAGGACAGACTGATTACGAGCAGTACTTC. It is translated as CASSQGQTDYEQYF.

This clone was picked up a small number of times. The chain uses TRBV5-1 and TRBJ1-6; TRBD1 aligns across 9 bases. The CDR3 runs 14 residues. The trim removed 4 bases at V and 9 bases at J, leaving 5 bases unmatched. The germline V gene encodes CDR1 SGHRS and CDR2 YFSETQ. In nucleotides, the CDR3 is TGCGCCAGCAGCCCGGGACAGGGAAGTTCACCCCTCCACTTT. It encodes CASSPGQGSSPLHF. Together with reference TRBV5-1 and TRBJ1-6, the CDR3 gives the full variable domain: KAGVTQTPRYLIKTRGQQVTLSCSPISGHRSVSWYQQTPGQGLQFLFEYFSETQRNKGNFPGRFSGRQFSNSRSEMNVSTLELGDSALYLCASSPGQGSSPLHFGNGTRLTVT.

The chain has TRBV7-2 and TRBJ1-5; D is possibly TRBD1 (5 bases). This CDR3 has 16 amino acids. V lost 4 bases and J lost 3, with 16 bases in between. Germline V gives CDR1 SGHTA, CDR2 FQGNSA. The CDR3 sequence is CASSSPLGTLNQPQHF. CDR3 bases: TGTGCCAGCAGCTCCCCCCTCGGGACCCTCAATCAGCCCCAGCATTTT. Full variable domain (outside the CDR3, taken from reference TRBV7-2 and TRBJ1-5): GAGVSQSPSNKVTEKGKDVELRCDPISGHTALYWYRQSLGQGLEFLIYFQGNSAPDKSGLPSDRFSAERTGGSVSTLTIQRTQQEDSAVYLCASSSPLGTLNQPQHFGDGTRLSIL.

The V and J genes are TRBV30 and TRBJ1-1, with D perhaps TRBD1 (5 bases). V was trimmed by 5 bases and J by 3 bases, leaving 13 bases between them. Germline CDR1 and CDR2: GTSNPN and SVGIG (reference sequence). The CDR3 runs 13 residues. CDR3 sequence: CAWGWGLYTEAFF. CDR3 bases: TGTGCCTGGGGGTGGGGGTTATACACTGAAGCTTTCTTT.

This clone was counted a few times. The chain links TRBV6-5 to TRBJ2-5, with a tentative D call TRBD2 (6 bases). Trimming cost V 8 bases and J 2 bases, with 18 bases left between them. This CDR3 has 15 amino acids. Germline-derived CDR1 and CDR2 are MNHEY and SVGAGI. This chain's CDR3 is CASSSTLAEQETQYF. The DNA for the CDR3 is TGTGCCAGCTCCTCAACACTAGCAGAGCAAGAGACCCAGTACTTC.

This clone was counted between two and nine times. The gene calls are TRBV11-2 and TRBJ2-1, with D possibly called TRBD1 or TRBD2 (5 bases each). Deletions cut 5 bases from V and 10 bases from J, with 12 bases between. The germline V gene has CDR1 SGHAT and CDR2 FQNNGV. The CDR3 covers 12 residues. The CDR3: CASSKSGTEQFF. The CDR3 coding sequence is TGTGCCAGCAGCAAGTCCGGGACCGAGCAGTTCTTC.

This clone was seen once. The same CDR3 also results from other DNA sequences found in this sample. The J gene is TRBJ2-2, the V gene TRBV9; D unresolved. In germline, CDR1 is SGDLS, CDR2 YYNGEE. The CDR3 extends over 15 amino acids. Trimming stripped 0 bases from V and 5 bases from J, with 11 bases between. The chain's CDR3 is CASSVGSGWTGELFF. DNA for the CDR3: TGTGCCAGCAGCGTAGGTTCCGGGTGGACCGGGGAGCTGTTTTTT.

This clone has a handful of counts. This chain joins TRBV14 and TRBJ1-3, with 8 bases matching TRBD1. CDR3 length equals 16 residues. In germline, CDR1 is SGHDN, CDR2 FVKESK. J gave up 3 bases and V 2 bases, and 6 bases lay outside the gene matches. The CDR3 nucleotides read TGTGCCAGCAGCCAATGGACAGGGAGAAATGGAAACACCATATATTTT. Translation gives CASSQWTGRNGNTIYF.

The V call is TRBV27, the J call TRBJ2-1; D is possibly TRBD1 (6 bases). Per the germline V gene, CDR1 is MNHEY and CDR2 is SMNVEV (reference sequence). The length of the CDR3 is 13 residues. With 4 bases removed from V and 4 bases from J, the gap between germline ends came to 8 bases. The CDR3 spells CASSSGTYNEQFF. CDR3 bases: TGTGCCAGCAGTTCAGGGACATACAATGAGCAGTTCTTC.

The genes are TRBV4-1 and TRBJ2-1; either TRBD1 or TRBD2 may supply D (5 bases each). Trimming removed 1 base from V and 8 bases from J, with 18 bases in between. Germline lookup yields CDR1 MGHRA and CDR2 YSYEKL. The CDR3 sequence is 16 residues long. The CDR3 sequence is CASSQGDGWVSYEQFF. CDR3 nucleotide sequence: TGCGCCAGCAGCCAAGGGGACGGGTGGGTTTCGTATGAGCAGTTCTTC.

The sample holds a few counts of this clone. The rearrangement links TRBV4-3 to TRBJ1-5, with D maybe TRBD1 (5 bases). This CDR3 contains 14 residues. Trimming left V 1 base short and J 3 bases short, with 7 bases between. CDR1 is LGHNA and CDR2 is YSLEER in the germline V gene. The CDR3 DNA reads as TGCGCCAGCAGCCAAGCGACAGTCAATCAGCCCCAGCATTTT. It translates to CASSQATVNQPQHF.